Below, 18 T cell receptor beta chains from the same sample are listed, as sequenced in a study of cytomegalovirus exposure and HLA in healthy donors. 60 Vbeta and 13 Jbeta primers were used in PCR. TCRdb keeps only in-frame clones here, not all; method: immunoSEQ multiplex PCR. Counted here are 120,000 to 150,000 clones, around 84% occurring once; the ten biggest clones make up 3%. Sequencing used PBMCs. All receptors derive from a man aged 35 to 55 in good health and CMV-seropositive.

On this clone: The junction and the germline gene differ at one end; a read error may be behind it. The J gene is TRBJ2-5, the V gene TRBV7-9; possible D gene TRBD2, 6 bases. The germline V gene encodes CDR1 SEHNR and CDR2 FQNEAQ (reference sequence). The CDR3 spans 15 residues. DNA for the CDR3: TGTTCCAGCAGCGAATACGGACGGGGAGGTGAGACCCAGTACTTC. Its protein product is CSSSEYGRGGETQYF.

Details on this clone: Other DNA sequences from this sample encode an identical CDR3 as well. The chain recombines TRBV7-2 with TRBJ1-2, with a weak D call TRBD1 (5 bases). The CDR3 has 13 amino acids. CDR1 is SGHTA and CDR2 is FQGNSA in the germline V gene. V lost 5 bases and J lost 3, with 10 bases in between. This CDR3 reads CASSPTGDYGYTF. The CDR3 DNA is TGTGCCAGCAGCCCCACGGGGGACTATGGCTACACCTTC.

The chain couples TRBV29-1 to TRBJ2-3; the D is unclear. The CDR3 runs to 14 residues. Germline V lookup: CDR1 SQVTM, CDR2 ANQGSEA. V was cut by 7 bases and J by 0 bases, with 14 bases left in between. The CDR3 protein is CSAVAAFSTDTQYF. CDR3 bases: TGCAGCGCCGTGGCAGCGTTTAGCACAGATACGCAGTATTTT.

V gene TRBV5-4 combines with J gene TRBJ2-6; D possibly corresponds to TRBD2 (6 bases). The CDR3 has 16 amino acids. Germline CDR1 and CDR2: SGHNT and YYREEE (reference sequence). Trimming stripped 6 bases from V and 0 bases from J, with 13 bases between. CDR3 residues: CASTLRGSSGANVLTF. CDR3 bases: TGTGCCAGCACCCTACGGGGGAGCTCTGGGGCCAACGTCCTGACTTTC.

The chain employs TRBV10-2 and TRBJ1-2; D remains unclear. CDR3 size: 13 residues. Looked up from germline, CDR1 is WSHSY and CDR2 is SAAADI. Trimming cost V 5 bases and J 0 bases, with 7 bases left between them. CDR3 region: CASSLDTNYGYTF. The CDR3 DNA reads TGCGCCAGCAGTTTAGATACTAACTATGGCTACACCTTC.

The chain recombines TRBV6-5 with TRBJ1-3; 7 bases line up with TRBD1. Germline CDR1 MNHEY, CDR2 SVGAGI. This CDR3 region has 14 residues. V was pared by 2 bases and J by 4 bases, with 2 bases of the junction left unmatched. CDR3 region: CASSYTTGGNTIYF. The CDR3 DNA reads TGTGCCAGCAGTTACACGACAGGGGGAAACACCATATATTTT.

This clone was detected only once. This rearrangement joins TRBV6-5 to TRBJ1-1; TRBD1 aligns across 11 bases. V trimming: 2 bases; J trimming: 9 bases; junction bases outside the gene matches: 11. Germline V gene lookup returns CDR1 MNHEY and CDR2 SVGAGI. This CDR3 contains 16 residues. The CDR3 DNA follows: TGTGCCAGCAGTTACAGTCCGGACAGGGGGCTGGGGAAAGCTTTCTTT. Amino acids: CASSYSPDRGLGKAFF.

The chain links TRBV7-9 to TRBJ2-7, with a tentative D call TRBD2 (5 bases). Per the germline V gene, CDR1 is SEHNR and CDR2 is FQNEAQ (reference sequence). There are 16 residues in the CDR3. V lost 1 base and J 0 bases, leaving 13 bases between the germline ends. The CDR3 here is CASSLVGAPNSYEQYF. CDR3 nucleotides: TGTGCCAGCAGCTTAGTGGGAGCGCCGAACTCCTACGAGCAGTACTTC.

The V gene is TRBV9, the J gene TRBJ2-7; D not resolved. In germline, CDR1 is SGDLS, CDR2 YYNGEE. V dropped 0 bases and J dropped 2 bases, with 18 bases sitting between them. The CDR3 contains 17 residues. This CDR3 reads CASSVDSEPDSTYEQYF. In DNA form, the CDR3 reads TGTGCCAGCAGCGTAGATTCCGAACCAGACTCCACCTACGAGCAGTACTTC.

This chain connects TRBV28 to TRBJ2-1, with 12 bases identical to TRBD2. Germline V lookup: CDR1 MDHEN, CDR2 SYDVKM. V lost 8 bases to trimming and J lost 7 bases; unmatched junction nucleotides: 9. This CDR3 is built from 15 residues. CDR3 nucleotide sequence: TGTGCCAGCCGCATCGGACTAGCGGGAAAGAATGAGCAGTTCTTC. This sequence encodes CASRIGLAGKNEQFF. Together with reference TRBV28 and TRBJ2-1, the CDR3 gives the full variable domain: DVKVTQSSRYLVKRTGEKVFLECVQDMDHENMFWYRQDPGLGLRLIYFSYDVKMKEKGDIPEGYSVSREKKERFSLILESASTNQTSMYLCASRIGLAGKNEQFFGPGTRLTVL.

This clone was recorded once. The chain employs TRBV29-1 and TRBJ1-6; no definite D call. The CDR3 sequence is 13 residues long. The germline V and J ends were trimmed by 6 bases and 9 bases, with 15 bases remaining between them. CDR1 is SQVTM and CDR2 is ANQGSEA in the germline V gene. CDR3: CSVQEQVGSPLHF. CDR3 DNA sequence: TGCAGCGTCCAAGAGCAGGTCGGTTCACCCCTCCACTTT.

The chain employs TRBV6-5 and TRBJ2-1, with a weak D call TRBD2 (6 bases). The V gene's germline CDR1 is MNHEY and CDR2 SVGAGI. V was shortened by 6 bases and J by 4 bases, with 13 bases between the two germline ends. The CDR3 consists of 14 residues. The CDR3 nucleotides read TGTGCCAGCAGCCCCAGGGAGGCATACAATGAGCAGTTCTTC. Its protein is CASSPREAYNEQFF.

This clone has only one observation. V is TRBV6-6 and J is TRBJ1-1; no reliable D call. The CDR3 covers 13 residues. With 2 bases removed from V and 7 bases from J, the gap between germline ends came to 11 bases. CDR1 is MNHNY, CDR2 SVGAGI, per germline (reference sequence). This chain's CDR3 is CASSYQEELEAFF. CDR3 in DNA: TGTGCCAGCAGTTACCAAGAGGAGCTTGAAGCTTTCTTT.

The CDR3 DNA is TGCGCCAGCAGCTTGGCGGGCGGGAGCGCCTACAATGAGCAGTTCTTC. Translating it yields CASSLAGGSAYNEQFF. V and J are TRBV5-1 and TRBJ2-1; 7 bases line up with TRBD2. CDR3 length equals 16 residues. The junction had 5 bases not matched to a gene; V was cut back by 0 bases and J by 2 bases. The germline V gene encodes CDR1 SGHRS and CDR2 YFSETQ.

This chain connects TRBV7-2 to TRBJ1-2; D uncertain. This CDR3 has 13 residues. V lost 1 base and J lost 8, with 11 bases in between. CDR1 SGHTA and CDR2 FQGNSA come from the germline V gene. The CDR3 region has the DNA TGTGCCAGCAGCTTAGTAACTTCGGTCGGCTACACCTTC. Translation: CASSLVTSVGYTF.

The gene calls are TRBV19 and TRBJ1-5, with a possible D match to TRBD1 (5 bases). The CDR3 is made up of 15 amino acids. Germline values: CDR1 LNHDA, CDR2 SQIVND (reference sequence). Trimming stripped 5 bases from V and 1 base from J, with 12 bases between. The CDR3 sequence is CASSGQTTSNQPQHF. The CDR3 nucleotides read TGTGCCAGTAGTGGACAAACTACCAGCAATCAGCCCCAGCATTTT.

CDR3 protein: CASSLGLSRQNEKLFF. In DNA, the CDR3 is TGTGCCAGCTCCCTGGGCCTGTCCCGTCAAAATGAAAAACTGTTTTTT. The genes are TRBV18 and TRBJ1-4; D not certain. V was clipped by 6 bases and J by 5 bases, with 19 bases between them. The germline gives CDR1 KGHSH, CDR2 LQKENI. This CDR3 contains 16 residues.

The chain carries TRBV29-1 and TRBJ1-5; the match to TRBD1 covers 7 bases. CDR1 and CDR2 (germline): SQVTM, ANQGSEA. CDR3 length: 14 residues. The J segment lost 4 bases and the V segment lost 6 bases, leaving 9 bases of the junction unmatched. CDR3 DNA sequence: TGCAGCGTCATACAGGGGAACGGTAATCAGCCCCAGCATTTT. Translation gives CSVIQGNGNQPQHF.